This T cell receptor beta chain was sequenced in a study of cytomegalovirus exposure and HLA in healthy donors (dated 2017 in TCRdb). About the investigation overall: An earlier analysis of approximately 640 of the donors reported about 250 Gb of sequence data and 120 million or so unique TCR beta sequences from 150 million to 200 million T cells. High-throughput TCR immunosequencing, statistical association of individual TCRs with disease status, and machine learning were combined to predict cytomegalovirus infection status. Alongside the repertoire data, information on donor age, sex, ethnicity and CMV serostatus was compiled. Typing coverage differed by locus: A, B, C, DRB1 and DQB1 were typed in roughly 620-630 donors, DQA1 in 500 to 550, DPA1 in around 580, and DPB1 in roughly 450. In a later analysis, previously published TCR beta repertoires from about 640 donors were re-analyzed and high-resolution HLA genotyping was added so that TCR occurrence patterns could be studied. HLA typing included class I and class II loci at four-digit resolution. Of the approximately 400 genotyped donors, approximately 80% fell in the genetic ancestry cluster associated with self-reported Caucasian donors. In an earlier analysis of 587 of the donors, high-throughput TCR beta sequencing was used to judge whether each TCR beta V gene segment behaved as functional or pseudogenic. On average, roughly 200,000 unique TCR beta nucleotide sequences were sequenced per donor among 398 genotyped donors of the cohort, with around 19% of those sequences being non-productive. The aim of the study was to test whether cataloging public T cell receptors could identify signatures of past pathogen exposure. Approximately 310 gigabases of sequencing data and approximately 84 million unique TCR sequences were included in an early release covering about 700 HLA-typed donors. Rather than using new phenotypic data, the later analysis identified candidate immune exposures from TCR beta sequences and from how often those sequences occurred across donors. Every repertoire in the discovery cohort had been generated on one and the same sequencing platform. Genome-wide SNP genotypes for about 65% of the roughly 670 donors were used in a later genetic analysis, which treated that subset as a discovery cohort. A separate validation cohort of about 110 different subjects was used in addition to the 666-subject first cohort. Because of strong linkage in the cohort, roughly five DR-DQ haplotypes were treated as single units for association and clustering. The study used immunosequencing to profile the T cell repertoires of hundreds of subjects and linked those repertoires to cytomegalovirus serostatus.

The paper's findings and limits, for the study overall: In a later genetic analysis, fewer N-insertions in productive TCRs were reported among donors in an Asian-associated ancestry cluster than the approximately 670-donor mean. A later genetic analysis associated a missense DCLRE1C variant with V-gene and J-gene trimming of TCR beta chains, and an independent cohort replicated the association. It was suggested by the authors that the approach could potentially be generalized to other disease states and immunological phenotypes. In a later analysis, TCR association rates were found to vary across HLA loci, with the most associated TCRs seen for DRB1 alleles and the fewest for HLA-C alleles. When HLA alleles, especially DR and DQ, strongly co-occurred, TCR associations were difficult to assign to individual alleles. Three of the identified cytomegalovirus-associated TCR beta chains were confirmed in vitro to be specific for cytomegalovirus antigens. A later analysis found that most CMV-associated TCR beta chains appeared HLA-restricted, with HLA associations seemingly driven largely by CMV exposure. In a later analysis, some 18,000 TCR beta sequences were associated with specific HLA alleles at a false discovery rate of 0.05. In an earlier analysis of approximately 590 of the donors, most TCR beta V segments appeared in productive rearrangements about 90% or about 30% of the time, broadly matching IMGT annotations. Cytomegalovirus status was reported to be diagnosed by the classifier with high specificity and sensitivity in both the original and validation cohorts. Most TCR sequences were observed very rarely across donors, whereas some public TCRs were present in many individuals. A further reported finding was that TCR beta sequences accurately predicted the HLA-A and HLA-B alleles for most subjects in the first cohort. For the cohort, immune exposure information was limited to CMV serostatus. Correlated functional status among segregating V segments might reflect linkage disequilibrium, but an unknown experimental factor could not be ruled out. Some IMGT-functional V segments, including TRBV6-2 and TRBV6-3, could not be distinguished by the 87-base-pair reads and were therefore excluded. The study gave a list of some 150 TCR beta chains associated with cytomegalovirus. Presence/absence analyses assumed roughly uniform sequencing depth across donors, an assumption that may not hold. Because HLA typing was unavailable for some donors at each locus, only the typed subset was used in association tests. Several of the top co-occurrence clusters appeared to be linked to parvovirus B19, influenza, CMV and Epstein-Barr virus, according to a later analysis. A later analysis found that HLA-associated TCR beta chains were more clonally expanded and had lower generation probabilities than equally common non-associated chains. Because counts were too low, about 18 rarely observed V segments, including chromosome 9 orphons, were left out of the earlier analysis of approximately 580 of the donors. The cohort was sequenced for TCR beta chains only, and without alpha or paired-chain data the features that could be detected were limited. A group of highly shared sequence variants was considered likely to be a technical artifact of the sequencing pipeline.

Receptor libraries were prepared by the immunoSEQ multiplex PCR assay. For the multiplex PCR, a mixture combining 60 forward primers for TCR Vbeta segments and 13 reverse primers for TCR Jbeta segments was used. A multiplex PCR assay on genomic DNA amplified the CDR3 region of rearranged TCR beta genes. The Illumina HiSeq System was used to sequence the amplified TCR beta libraries as 87-base-pair reads. From the authors' description of their analysis: A later analysis counted tens of millions of unique TCR beta chains across the 666 repertoires, and 10 million to 11 million of these chains were shared by at least two donors. Raw reads were error-corrected and collapsed into unique sequences with a nearest-neighbor algorithm that merged closely related sequences to remove PCR and sequencing errors. CDR3 sequences were aligned to IMGT reference sequences to assign V, D and J gene segments. For a sequence to be retained, a match of at least six nucleotides was required to both a V gene segment and a J gene segment. A rearrangement was called productive if the CDR3 had no stop codons and remained in frame with V and J, and every other rearrangement was called non-productive. Following IMGT convention, CDR3 was defined as the stretch from the second conserved V-encoded cysteine up to the conserved J-encoded phenylalanine. In an earlier analysis of more than 550 of the donors, sequences lacking an unambiguous match to a single V gene segment were excluded. In an earlier analysis of 587 of the donors, a V segment was called functional when productive rearrangements were above 56.7%, and segregating when the standard deviation between donors exceeded 5%. A statistical classification framework was built for diagnosing cytomegalovirus status from the catalog of TCR beta chain sequences. In a later analysis, V and J genes were assigned by comparing TCR nucleotide sequences against IMGT/GENE-DB human TR gene sequences. In a later analysis, CDR3 sequences and most-parsimonious VDJ recombination scenarios were assigned using the TCRdist pipeline. A later analysis defined each TCR beta chain by its CDR3 amino acid sequence plus V-gene family, and excluded reads lacking a unique V-gene family. As a way to deal with suspected cross-contamination and a sequencing artifact, a later analysis dropped roughly 620 nucleotide sequences that were highly shared and had low generation probability. A later analysis calculated a clonal expansion index for each public chain from normalized within-repertoire ranks of inferred template counts. Generation probabilities in a later analysis came from a VDJ recombination model fitted to out-of-frame rearrangements, and those results were checked against IGoR. A later analysis scored TCR-TCR, TCR-HLA and TCR-CMV co-occurrence with hypergeometric tests, applying a repertoire-size bias correction to TCR pairs. To estimate false discovery rates, a later analysis permuted the HLA or CMV assignments 20 times. In a later analysis, co-occurring TCRs were grouped using DBSCAN, and TCRdist sequence similarity was added for clustering within HLA-allele-positive subsets. Repertoires with fewer than 30,000 or more than 120,000 public chains were left out of co-occurrence clustering, as were about five repertoires with anomalous nucleotide sharing. The clones in this table, taken by TCRdb from immuneACCESS, are in-frame only. Not every clone is retained; where verified, under half of the shortfall comes from an unresolved V gene, and the cause of the rest is unknown. That table is the source of V, J and clone size, and D and trimming were worked out from the DNA. This sample gives about 130,000 clones in total; 65% to 80% of them show up just once. Jointly, the top ten make up about 7% of the sample.

In total, over 600 healthy bone marrow donors made up the cohort. At the time of sampling, every cohort member was nominally healthy, though immune exposures that went unrecorded were likely present. The donor tested CMV seronegative, placing the donor among the 350 to 400 seronegative members of the cohort. A peripheral blood sample was collected from each donor, and TCR beta sequencing was performed on peripheral blood mononuclear cells. The Qiagen DNeasy Blood Extraction Kit was used to extract genomic DNA from the blood cell samples. The CDR3 sequence holds 14 residues, the cysteine and phenylalanine included. Of the read, only the CDR3 DNA is kept; its 42 bases are in frame from base 1. Trimming takes 3 bases from V and 7 bases from J, and the germline ends sit 13 bases apart. CDR1 and CDR2 are drawn from the germline V gene: MDHEN, SYDVKM. In this sample, this clone turned up a few times. The clone's antigen remains unknown. The sample holds no much larger clone one base away, and base qualities are not on file.

Input material: PBMCs. The receptor chain draws on TRBV28 and TRBJ2-1, with an unclear D gene assignment. This clonotype was obtained from a man under 40 in good health and CMV-seronegative. The DNA is as follows: TGTGCCAGCAGTTTCACCTCACCAGTAAATGAGCAGTTCTTC. Its amino acids are CASSFTSPVNEQFF.